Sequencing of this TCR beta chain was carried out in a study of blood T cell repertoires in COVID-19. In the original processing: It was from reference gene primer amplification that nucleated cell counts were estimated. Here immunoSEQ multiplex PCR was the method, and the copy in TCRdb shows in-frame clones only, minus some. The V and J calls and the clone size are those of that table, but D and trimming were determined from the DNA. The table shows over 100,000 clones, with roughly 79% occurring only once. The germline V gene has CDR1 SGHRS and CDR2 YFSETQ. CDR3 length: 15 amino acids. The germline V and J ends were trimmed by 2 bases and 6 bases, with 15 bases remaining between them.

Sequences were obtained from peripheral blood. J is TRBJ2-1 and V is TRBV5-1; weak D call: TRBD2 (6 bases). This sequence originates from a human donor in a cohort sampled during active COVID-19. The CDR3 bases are TGCGCCAGCAGCTTTGGGGGGATATCCGGCAATGAGCAGTTCTTC. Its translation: CASSFGGISGNEQFF.